This entry features one T cell receptor (beta chain) sequence. No cognate antigen has been identified for it. Within one base of it there is no much larger clone, and no base qualities were kept. This sample was included in a study of beta chain features in type 1 diabetes (dated by TCRdb to the late 2010s). With respect to the entire study: Mean age, gender distribution, total cell number and subset yield did not differ between patients and healthy donors. In the study, TCRB repertoires of sorted circulating CD4+ T cell subsets from recently diagnosed type 1 diabetes patients were compared with those of matched healthy donors. Regulatory and stem cell-like memory subsets were isolated from only 8 patients and roughly eight healthy donors, whereas naive and central memory subsets came from all 28 donors. Across all samples, about 110 million sorted cells were examined, and cell number per subset correlated strongly with RNA yield.

The entire isolated RNA was reverse transcribed using the High Capacity cDNA Reverse Transcription Kit, and thus expressed TCRB transcripts were sequenced. Deep immunoSEQ sequencing was applied to naive, central memory and regulatory T cell samples, giving an average of about 3.57 million total reads per sample. Sorted cells were lysed in RLT buffer and RNA was extracted with DNase-treated RNeasy Micro or Mini kits, depending on cell number. Each cell subset was processed separately to prevent cross-contamination, with patient and healthy donor samples processed together. The immunoSEQ multiplex PCR was used to amplify TCRB sequences from cDNA, yielding 87-bp fragments that span the CDR3 region. Amplicons were sequenced on the Illumina HiSeq platform. The paper's processing steps were these. PCR bias was computationally corrected using synthetic template baselines, reads within Hamming distance 2 were collapsed, and singletons that could not be merged were discarded. Reads were aligned against IMGT to assign V, D and J genes, CDR3 length and insertions or deletions at six rearrangement sites. Within each subset, clonotype counts were normalized to sorted cell number, and only after that were true diversity and Gini coefficients computed with the tcR R package. The overlap coefficient, calculated on TCRB nucleotide sequences, was used to quantify repertoire sharing. As a proxy for the pre-selection repertoire, out-of-frame TCRB sequences from naive cells were analyzed. TCRdb holds this immuneACCESS table with in-frame rearrangements only. Some clones are missing; in checked studies, unresolved V genes explain under half, and the rest has no known cause. V and J calls and clone size are as listed in that table; D and trimming were resolved from the DNA. For this sample the table gives a few hundred thousand clones, of which roughly 17% were detected only once. The ten largest clones take up roughly 0.08% of the sample.

Looking up the germline V gene yields CDR1 SQVTM and CDR2 ANQGSEA. Trimming accounts for 6 bases at V and 4 bases at J, while the number of junction bases matched to no gene is 4. From the cysteine up to the phenylalanine, the CDR3 has a length of 14 residues. Of the read, only the CDR3 DNA is kept; its 42 bases are in frame from base 1. From each donor, a single peripheral blood sample of around 120 mL on average was drawn into heparinised tubes. A BD FACSAria II and a panel including CD45RO, CCR7, CD25, CD127, CD95 and CD27 were used to sort naive, central memory, regulatory and stem cell-like memory CD4+ T cells. All sorted populations exceeded 95% purity. PBMCs were isolated immediately by Lymphoprep density gradient centrifugation and stained directly without culture. So that batch effects would be minimized, each experiment stained and sorted samples in pairs, pairing one healthy donor with one patient.

Beyond this particular receptor, the publication reports: Because the HLA sub-analyses included only small numbers of individuals, any influence of HLA type on TCRB rearrangement was left unresolved. PCR might favor shorter templates, but patient and control samples were amplified and corrected together, so any skew would affect both groups equally. Naive, central memory and regulatory TCRB repertoires appeared to be more similar among patients than among healthy donors. In all four CD4+ subsets, TCRB CDR3 length was moderately but significantly shorter in type 1 diabetes patients. At VDJ recombination sites, type 1 diabetes patients had fewer insertions and more deleted nucleotides, which implies abnormalities in thymic rearrangement. Sequencing cDNA rather than genomic DNA could over-represent highly expressing activated cells, although activation and CD3 levels did not differ between groups.

The TCR was taken from a man aged 25-45 years with type 1 diabetes. Rearrangement joined TRBV29-1 to TRBJ2-5, with 14 bases matching TRBD2. The sequencing input was naive CD4+ T cells from blood. The cell subset or site label here, explained by the study, means: true naive CD4+ T cells. The CDR3 loop reads CSVGTSGSPETQYF. The nucleotides read TGCAGCGTAGGGACTAGCGGGAGCCCAGAGACCCAGTACTTC.